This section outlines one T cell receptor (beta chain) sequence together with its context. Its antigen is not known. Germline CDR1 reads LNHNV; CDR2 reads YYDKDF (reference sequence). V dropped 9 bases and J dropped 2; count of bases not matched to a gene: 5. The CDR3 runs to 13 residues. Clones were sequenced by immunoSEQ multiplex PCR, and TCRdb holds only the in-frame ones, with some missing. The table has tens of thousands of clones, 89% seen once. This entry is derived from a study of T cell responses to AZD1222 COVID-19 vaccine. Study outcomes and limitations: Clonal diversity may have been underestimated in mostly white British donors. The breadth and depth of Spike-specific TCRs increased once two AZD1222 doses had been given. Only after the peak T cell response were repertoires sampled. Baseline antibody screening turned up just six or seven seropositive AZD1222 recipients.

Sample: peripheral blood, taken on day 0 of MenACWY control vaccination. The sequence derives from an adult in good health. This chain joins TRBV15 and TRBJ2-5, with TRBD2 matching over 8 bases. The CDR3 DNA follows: TGTGCCACTAGCGCGGGAGGACAAGAGACCCAGTACTTC. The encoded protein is CATSAGGQETQYF. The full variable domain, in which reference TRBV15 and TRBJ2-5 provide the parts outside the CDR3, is DAMVIQNPRYQVTQFGKPVTLSCSQTLNHNVMYWYQQKSSQAPKLLFHYYDKDFNNEADTPDNFQSRRPNTSFCFLDIRSPGLGDTAMYLCATSAGGQETQYFGPGTRLLVL.